Following are 16 T cell receptor beta chains from one sample sequenced in a study of blood T cell repertoires in COVID-19. Profiled with immunoSEQ multiplex PCR; TCRdb holds only in-frame clones, not every one. The sample has roughly 130,000 clones; roughly 84% are singletons. Source material: PBMCs or T cells enriched from blood (not recorded which). Receptor source: a man between 40 and 49 years old with acute COVID-19.

The gene calls are TRBV6-2 or TRBV6-3 and TRBJ1-3; 8 positions match TRBD1. The germline gives CDR1 MNHEY, CDR2 SVGEGT. Losses at the gene ends were 5 bases for V and 3 bases for J; bases not matched to a gene: 3. The CDR3 contains 14 residues. This CDR3 is CASSLQGDGNTIYF. CDR3 sequence (DNA): TGTGCCAGCAGTCTACAGGGGGATGGAAACACCATATATTTT.

The chain uses TRBV5-1 and TRBJ1-5, with TRBD1 as a possible D gene (6 bases). Germline CDR1 reads SGHRS; CDR2 reads YFSETQ. Deletions cut 1 base from V and 5 bases from J, with 10 bases between. CDR3 size: 14 residues. The CDR3: CASSLIAGDQPQHF. In nucleotides, the CDR3 is TGCGCCAGCAGCTTGATAGCAGGGGATCAGCCCCAGCATTTT.

This clone was observed a few times. This chain links TRBV6-2 or TRBV6-3 with TRBJ1-5; D not certain. V gave up 1 base and J gave up 6 bases, with 4 bases separating them. The CDR3 runs to 12 residues. Germline loops: CDR1 MNHEY, CDR2 SVGEGT. This CDR3 is CASSYWSQPQHF. As DNA, the CDR3 is TGTGCCAGCAGTTACTGGAGTCAGCCCCAGCATTTT.

This clone has only a few counts. The chain couples TRBV7-8 to TRBJ1-1, with 9 bases that match TRBD1. CDR3 size: 14 residues. The ends lost 5 bases at V and 3 bases at J; junction bases unmatched: 4. Per germline, CDR1 SGHVS and CDR2 FQNEAQ. This chain's CDR3 is CASSPRTGDTEAFF. The CDR3 nucleotides are TGTGCCAGCAGCCCCCGGACAGGGGACACTGAAGCTTTCTTT.

The chain employs TRBV2 and TRBJ1-6; TRBD1 matches 7 bases. Trimming took 6 bases from V and 5 from J; bases not matched to a gene: 4. The CDR3 covers 14 residues. CDR1 and CDR2 (germline): SNHLY, FYNNEI. Written as DNA, the CDR3 is TGTGCCAGCAGAGACGGGACAGATAATTCACCCCTCCACTTT. This encodes CASRDGTDNSPLHF.

V and J are TRBV19 and TRBJ2-3; TRBD2 might be the D (6 bases). Germline CDR1 LNHDA, CDR2 SQIVND (reference sequence). Trimming took 6 bases from V and 3 from J, leaving 10 bases between them. CDR3 length equals 13 residues. In nucleotides, the CDR3 is TGTGCCAGTAGCCCGGGGGTTACAGATACGCAGTATTTT. It yields the protein CASSPGVTDTQYF. The full variable domain, its missing parts supplied by reference TRBV19 and TRBJ2-3, is DGGITQSPKYLFRKEGQNVTLSCEQNLNHDAMYWYRQDPGQGLRLIYYSQIVNDFQKGDIAEGYSVSREKKESFPLTVTSAQKNPTAFYLCASSPGVTDTQYFGPGTRLTVL.

This chain connects TRBV14 to TRBJ1-1; tentative D call: TRBD1 (6 bases). V dropped 3 bases and J dropped 4 bases, with 24 bases sitting between them. The CDR3 covers 18 residues. Germline V lookup: CDR1 SGHDN, CDR2 FVKESK. This CDR3 is CASSQGARYQPDSTEAFF. In DNA, the CDR3 is TGTGCCAGCAGCCAGGGGGCCCGGTATCAGCCGGACAGCACTGAAGCTTTCTTT.

The genes are TRBV18 and TRBJ1-1; D gene ambiguous. CDR1 and CDR2 from the germline V gene are KGHSH and LQKENI. Trimming cost V 6 bases and J 3 bases, with 14 bases left between them. This CDR3 comprises 14 residues. CDR3 loop: CASSTTGGYTEAFF. The CDR3 DNA reads as TGTGCCAGCTCCACGACCGGCGGATACACTGAAGCTTTCTTT.

V gene TRBV28 combines with J gene TRBJ1-6; TRBD1 aligns across 9 bases. CDR1 and CDR2 from the germline V gene are MDHEN and SYDVKM. The CDR3 is 14 residues long. V trimming: 2 bases; J trimming: 10 bases; junction bases outside the gene matches: 3. CDR3 loop: CASSLGTGRSPLHF. CDR3 DNA: TGTGCCAGCAGTTTAGGGACAGGGAGGTCACCCCTCCACTTT.

The V call is TRBV7-2, the J call TRBJ1-3, with TRBD1 identical over 8 bases. Unmatched junction bases numbered 0, after V lost 1 base and J lost 4 bases. This CDR3 contains 14 residues. Germline CDR1 reads SGHTA; CDR2 reads FQGNSA. Here the CDR3 reads CASSLGTGGNTIYF. In DNA, the CDR3 is TGTGCCAGCAGCTTAGGGACAGGGGGAAACACCATATATTTT.

CDR3 nucleotides: TGTGCCATCAGTGAGGGGACAGGTCTCAGTAATGAAAAACTGTTTTTT. As protein: CAISEGTGLSNEKLFF. The chain uses TRBV10-3 and TRBJ1-4, with 8 bases that match TRBD1. This CDR3 has 16 residues. Unmatched junction bases numbered 6, after V lost 2 bases and J lost 4 bases. Germline V CDR1 and CDR2: ENHRY, SYGVKD.

The chain uses TRBV28 and TRBJ1-5; TRBD1 might be the D (6 bases). CDR1 and CDR2 (germline): MDHEN, SYDVKM. The V end lost 2 bases, the J end lost 1 base, and 15 bases lay between the germline ends. The CDR3 sequence is 17 residues long. CDR3 DNA sequence: TGTGCCAGCAGTTTAGAACAGGGAAGGAGGAGCAATCAGCCCCAGCATTTT. Translating gives CASSLEQGRRSNQPQHF.

V gene TRBV6-1 combines with J gene TRBJ2-1; perhaps TRBD1 as D (5 bases). The length of the CDR3 is 16 residues. Trimming cost V 0 bases and J 4 bases, with 13 bases left between them. Germline CDR1 MNHNS, CDR2 SASEGT. The CDR3 loop reads CASSEAASTAYNEQFF. In DNA form, the CDR3 reads TGTGCCAGCAGTGAAGCTGCCTCGACAGCTTACAATGAGCAGTTCTTC.

The rearrangement links TRBV2 to TRBJ1-5; tentatively, D is TRBD1 (6 bases). The CDR3 is 14 amino acids. The germline CDR1 and CDR2 sequences are SNHLY and FYNNEI. V lost 6 bases and J 6 bases, leaving 15 bases between the germline ends. DNA for the CDR3: TGTGCCAGCAGGGCCGGACGAGGGGGTCAGCCCCAGCATTTT. Residues: CASRAGRGGQPQHF.

The V gene is TRBV7-2, the J gene TRBJ1-1, with TRBD1 identical over 7 bases. The germline V gene has CDR1 SGHTA and CDR2 FQGNSA. The trim removed 4 bases at V and 1 base at J, leaving 9 bases unmatched. CDR3 length equals 16 residues. CDR3 region: CASSSLVDRENTEAFF. The CDR3 region has the DNA TGTGCCAGCAGCTCTCTGGTCGACAGGGAGAACACTGAAGCTTTCTTT.

The chain recombines TRBV18 with TRBJ2-1; 10 bases line up with TRBD2. Germline V CDR1 and CDR2: KGHSH, LQKENI. The V and J ends lost 1 base and 7 bases, in that order; junction bases with no gene match: 1. This CDR3 is built from 14 residues. In DNA, the CDR3 is TGTGCCAGCTCACCACAGCGGGAGGGTAATGAGCAGTTCTTC. As protein: CASSPQREGNEQFF.